These 9 T cell receptor beta chains were all obtained from the same sample, sequenced in a study of tumor and adjacent non-tumor tissue in lung cancer. No cell sorting was done before RNA was extracted from the tissue. Distant lung tissue was collected more than 3 cm away from the tumor edge. The library came from three nested PCR rounds adapted from ARM-PCR protocols. MiXCR was run by TCRdb on the multiplex PCR reads, yielding one entry per CDR3 protein. This table has some 80,000 distinct CDR3 sequences, roughly three quarters appearing once. The sample taken for sequencing was distant non-tumor lung tissue. These receptor sequences come from a woman aged 50 to 65 with non-small cell lung cancer.

This clonotype appeared a single time. As DNA, the CDR3 is TGTGCCAGCAATGGACAGACCCAGGGGCAGTTCTTC. Amino acid sequence: CASNGQTQGQFF. The genes are TRBV6-1 and TRBJ2-1, with a possible D match to TRBD1 (6 bases). The CDR3 has 12 amino acids. Germline lookup yields CDR1 MNHNS and CDR2 SASEGT. The V end was cut by 7 bases, the J end by 12 bases, with 16 bases between.

This clonotype showed up many times. V gene TRBV20-1 combines with J gene TRBJ2-1; TRBD2 matches 12 bases. This CDR3 is 17 amino acids long. Trimming cost V 1 base and J 4 bases; bases outside gene matches: 8. CDR1 and CDR2 from the germline V gene are DFQATT and SNEGSKA (reference sequence). CDR3 DNA: TGCAGTGCTAGAGTGTTGTCTAGCGGGAGGGTTTACAATGAGCAGTTCTTC. Its translation: CSARVLSSGRVYNEQFF.

This clonotype was found a few times. No conserved phenylalanine or tryptophan is present at the end of the CDR3, so a read error is the likely explanation. The CDR3 DNA reads TGTGCCAGCAGCTTAGAAATTCAGCAGTCCCAGCATTCT. Translated, it gives CASSLEIQQSQHS. V is TRBV11-2 and J is TRBJ1-5; D not resolved. The V end lost 0 bases, the J end lost 11 bases, and 11 bases lay between the germline ends. The length of the CDR3 is 13 residues. From germline, CDR1 is SGHAT and CDR2 FQNNGV.

The V call is TRBV20-1, the J call TRBJ2-7; 9 bases fit TRBD1. Per the germline V gene, CDR1 is DFQATT and CDR2 is SNEGSKA (reference sequence). The CDR3 is 16 residues long. V gave up 3 bases and J gave up 3 bases; unmatched junction bases: 12. The CDR3 region is CSASPGTGTQGYEQYF. The CDR3 DNA is TGCAGTGCTAGTCCCGGGACAGGGACCCAGGGCTACGAGCAGTACTTC.

Remarks on this clonotype: The junction does not match germline at one end; this may be a read error. The chain joins TRBV11-2 to TRBJ2-1; D perhaps matches TRBD1 (6 bases). The CDR3 contains 16 residues. Germline values: CDR1 SGHAT, CDR2 FQNNGV. The CDR3 DNA sequence: TGTGCCAGCAGCTTGGAACCCGGACAGAGATTCACTGAGGAGTTCTTC. Translation gives CASSLEPGQRFTEEFF.

The genes are TRBV6-6 and TRBJ2-5, with a possible D match to TRBD2 (6 bases). Per germline, CDR1 MNHNY and CDR2 SVGAGI (reference sequence). This CDR3 comprises 15 residues. The CDR3 loop is CVISGLGGHQETQYF. DNA for the CDR3: TGTGTCATCAGCGGGCTCGGGGGTCACCAAGAGACCCAGTACTTC.

The table lists this clonotype with a count of one. This may be a read error, as it is one base from a much larger clone. The rearrangement uses TRBV6-5 and TRBJ2-3; unclear D gene. Germline CDR1 reads MNHEY; CDR2 reads SVGAGI. This CDR3 spans 12 amino acids. Deletions cut 8 bases from V and 4 bases from J, with 10 bases between. The CDR3 sequence is CASCSNSDTQYF. DNA for the CDR3: TGTGCCAGCTGTTCCAACTCAGATACGCAGTATTTT.

With regard to this clonotype: With a much larger clone just one base away, this may be a read error. The CDR3 loop reads CASRPDIFDEQFF. CDR3 in DNA: TGTGCCAGCAGACCAGACATTTTCGATGAGCAGTTCTTC. The J gene is TRBJ2-1, the V gene TRBV7-9, with unresolved D. The CDR3 totals 13 residues. Trimming took 6 bases from V and 8 from J, leaving 14 bases between them. Germline CDR1 and CDR2: SEHNR and FQNEAQ (reference sequence).

Comments on this clonotype: The junction shows a germline mismatch at one end, possibly a read error. The rearrangement joins TRBV29-1 to TRBJ2-1; D remains unclear. This CDR3 is built from 14 residues. Germline CDR1 and CDR2: SQVTM and ANQGSEA. The CDR3 reads CSVEGWQAGNNQIF. The CDR3 nucleotides are TGCAGCGTTGAGGGCTGGCAGGCCGGAAATAATCAGATCTTC.